This T cell receptor (beta chain) was obtained from a study of blood T cell repertoires in COVID-19. At the level of the study: Acute-phase and convalescent COVID-19 samples originated in the United States, Italy and Spain.

TCRdb's copy holds only in-frame clones and misses some; the assay was immunoSEQ multiplex PCR. The sample has approximately 300,000 clones, 92% seen once. Membership in each cohort depended on participant-reported clinical history. This TCR came from a woman aged 30 to 39 who had recovered from COVID-19. Material for sequencing was PBMCs or T cells enriched from blood (not recorded which).

For the CDR3, the DNA is TGTGCCAGCAGCCATCCCGGAGTAACGAGCTCCTACAATGAGCAGTTCTTC. This codes for CASSHPGVTSSYNEQFF. The chain links TRBV4-2 to TRBJ2-1, with D unclear. Trimming took 3 bases from V and 0 from J, leaving 15 bases between them. This CDR3 is 17 amino acids long. Germline CDR1 and CDR2: LGHNA and YNFKEQ.